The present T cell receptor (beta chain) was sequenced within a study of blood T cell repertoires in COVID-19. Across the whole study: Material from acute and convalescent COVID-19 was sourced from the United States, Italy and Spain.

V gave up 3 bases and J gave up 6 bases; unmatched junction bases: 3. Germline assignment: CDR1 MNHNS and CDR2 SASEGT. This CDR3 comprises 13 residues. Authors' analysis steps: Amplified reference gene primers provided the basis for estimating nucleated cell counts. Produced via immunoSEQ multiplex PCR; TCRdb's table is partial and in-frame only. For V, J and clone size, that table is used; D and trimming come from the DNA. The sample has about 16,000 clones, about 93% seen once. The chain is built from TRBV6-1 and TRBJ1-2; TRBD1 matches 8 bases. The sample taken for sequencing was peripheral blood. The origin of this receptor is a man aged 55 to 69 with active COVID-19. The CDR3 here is CASSDRGLDGYTF. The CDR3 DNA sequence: TGTGCCAGCAGTGACAGGGGGCTCGATGGCTACACCTTC.